The rows below give T cell receptor beta chains drawn from one sample of a study of blood T cell repertoires in COVID-19. Only in-frame clones appear in the TCRdb table, and some are missing; sequencing was by immunoSEQ multiplex PCR. The table includes roughly 60,000 clones, around nine tenths detected once. The sample consisted of peripheral blood. Receptors originate from a woman aged 80 or over with active COVID-19. The conserved cysteine and the conserved F or W are not part of the CDR3 here. Each record gives: CDR3 length, V gene, J gene, CDR3 protein.

len: 13
v_gene: TRBV9
j_gene: TRBJ2-3
CDR3aa: ASSARDRDTDTQY

len: 15
v_gene: TRBV7-6
j_gene: TRBJ1-4
CDR3aa: ASSLDPGTGGYEKLF

len: 14
v_gene: TRBV30
j_gene: TRBJ2-7
CDR3aa: AWSGTSGRGMYEQY

len: 13
v_gene: TRBV20-1
j_gene: TRBJ2-1
CDR3aa: SASFGTGSYNEQF

len: 14
v_gene: TRBV28
j_gene: TRBJ1-6
CDR3aa: ASSILGTGGDSPLH

len: 18
v_gene: TRBV7-8
j_gene: TRBJ2-6
CDR3aa: ASSLSPGLPTSSGANVLT

len: 15
v_gene: TRBV28
j_gene: TRBJ2-5
CDR3aa: ASSGLAGGQPQETQY

len: 10
v_gene: TRBV11-2
j_gene: TRBJ1-1
CDR3aa: ASSFQNTEAF

len: 11
v_gene: TRBV19
j_gene: TRBJ2-7
CDR3aa: ASSIDLAYEQY

len: 10
v_gene: TRBV2
j_gene: TRBJ1-5
CDR3aa: ASRQANQPQH

len: 12
v_gene: TRBV7-9
j_gene: TRBJ1-2
CDR3aa: ASSTSTRTGPYT

len: 15
v_gene: TRBV4-1
j_gene: TRBJ1-6
CDR3aa: ASSQAAGGTYNSPLH

len: 13
v_gene: TRBV24-1
j_gene: TRBJ2-5
CDR3aa: ATSDGTEYQETQY

len: 13
v_gene: TRBV28
j_gene: TRBJ1-4
CDR3aa: ASSLSQVSGEKLF

len: 13
v_gene: TRBV28
j_gene: TRBJ1-2
CDR3aa: ASSLALFPAGGYT

len: 12
v_gene: TRBV5-1
j_gene: TRBJ1-5
CDR3aa: ASSLDSRNQPQH

len: 14
v_gene: TRBV7-2
j_gene: TRBJ2-5
CDR3aa: ASSRTSGVGQETQY

len: 10
v_gene: TRBV28
j_gene: TRBJ2-1
CDR3aa: ASSAPANEQF

len: 13
v_gene: TRBV6-5
j_gene: TRBJ2-1
CDR3aa: ASSLLAGGGYEQF

len: 11
v_gene: TRBV28
j_gene: TRBJ1-5
CDR3aa: AVGGVPNQPQH